This paragraph covers one T cell receptor (beta chain) sequence. Its antigen is not yet known. Per-base qualities were not stored, and no clone one base away is much larger. The germline V and J ends show losses of 5 bases and 6 bases respectively, and no gene match explains 4 bases of the junction. The CDR3, from cysteine to phenylalanine, totals 13 residues. The read is trimmed to its CDR3 DNA, 39 bases read in frame from base 1. CDR1 and CDR2 are drawn from the germline V gene: SGHVS, FNYEAQ. This record comes from a study of T cell repertoires in cytomegalovirus infection (dated by TCRdb to between 2018 and 2021). In the study overall: The peptide stimulations were aimed at well-studied HLA-B-restricted epitopes as well as recently identified HLA-C-restricted CMV epitopes, whose presentation resists viral immunomodulation. Donor HLA type was relevant to the analysis, because carriage of CMV infection together with the matching HLA type was indicated by public TCR beta signatures.

This sample's treatment or condition label indicates: in vitro stimulation with specific CMV peptide epitopes to enrich CMV-specific T cells. The sequencing machine was an Illumina HiSeq 1500. TCRdb trimmed the raw reads at Q25, called clones with MiXCR and kept productive beta chains. Entries are consolidated by CDR3 protein sequence, retaining the most common genes and DNA. Counted in this sample were approximately 990,000 distinct CDR3 sequences; around 30% of them appeared once. Over 13% of the sample comes from the top ten. Beyond this particular receptor, the publication reports: The ex vivo response was dominated by HLA-C-restricted CMV-specific TCR beta clonotypes, and the single most frequent clonotype in two of eight donors was supplied by these HLA-C-restricted clonotypes. In both this cohort and an independent roughly 400-donor cohort, the cumulative frequency of public TCR beta family members distinguished carriers of CMV infection plus the relevant HLA type.

The rearranged chain carries TRBV7-6 and TRBJ1-3, and TRBD1 matches 7 of the central bases. Here the sequenced sample was cultured CD8+ T cells from PBMCs, taken from culture after CMV antigen stimulation. The TCR was taken from a human donor in good health (CMV status not recorded). Some clones in this sample may be carry-over from other donors' samples. The bases are TGTGCCAGCAGCGCCGGGACAGTAAACACCATATATTTT. Translated, it gives CASSAGTVNTIYF.